The TCR beta chain under discussion was sequenced for a study of blood T cell repertoires in COVID-19. Study context: The samples span acute and convalescent COVID-19 from the United States, Italy and Spain. In each case, the material was cDNA or gDNA derived from T cells, B-cell-depleted T cells, or PBMCs.

Germline V CDR1 and CDR2: MNHEY, SMNVEV (reference sequence). The V gene lost 5 bases and the J gene lost 4 bases, with 15 bases spanning the gap. This CDR3 region has 15 residues. Authors' methods: Reference gene primer amplification gave estimated nucleated cell counts. Data came from immunoSEQ multiplex PCR; TCRdb stores just in-frame clones and leaves some out. D and trimming were read from the DNA, whereas the V and J calls and clone size are those reported in that table. Found here are 78,000 or so clones, 83% of them singletons; the top ten hold 5% to 7%. The sample holds one count of this clone.

Sequenced input: peripheral blood. This chain links TRBV27 with TRBJ1-5; tentatively, D is TRBD1 (6 bases). This receptor was identified in an older woman with acute or convalescent COVID-19. In DNA form, the CDR3 reads TGTGCCAGCAGTACTACCGGGACACAAAATCAGCCCCAGCATTTT. This encodes CASSTTGTQNQPQHF.